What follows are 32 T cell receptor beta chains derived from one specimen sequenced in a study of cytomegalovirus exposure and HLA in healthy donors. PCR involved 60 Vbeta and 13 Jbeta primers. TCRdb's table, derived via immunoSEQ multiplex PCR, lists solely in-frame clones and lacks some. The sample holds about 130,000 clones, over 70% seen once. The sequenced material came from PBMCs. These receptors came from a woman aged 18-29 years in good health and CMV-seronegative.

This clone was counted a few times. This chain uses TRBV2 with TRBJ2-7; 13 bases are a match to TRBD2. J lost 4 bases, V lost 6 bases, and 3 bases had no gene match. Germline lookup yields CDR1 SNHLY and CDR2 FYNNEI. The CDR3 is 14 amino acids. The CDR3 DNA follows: TGTGCCAGCAGGTGGACTAGCGGGAGTTACGAGCAGTACTTC. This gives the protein CASRWTSGSYEQYF.

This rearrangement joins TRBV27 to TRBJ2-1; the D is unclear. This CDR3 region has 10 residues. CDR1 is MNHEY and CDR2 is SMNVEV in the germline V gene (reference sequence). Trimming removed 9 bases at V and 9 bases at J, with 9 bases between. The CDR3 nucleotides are TGTGCCAGGAGACATATTGAGCAGTTCTTC. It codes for CARRHIEQFF.

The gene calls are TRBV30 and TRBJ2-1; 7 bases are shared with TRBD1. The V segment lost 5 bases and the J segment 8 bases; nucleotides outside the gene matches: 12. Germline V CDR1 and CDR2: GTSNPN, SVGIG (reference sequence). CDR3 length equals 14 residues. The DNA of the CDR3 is TGTGCCTGGCAGACAGGGAACGCCGGACATGAGCAGTTCTTC. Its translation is CAWQTGNAGHEQFF.

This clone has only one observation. The CDR3: CSVEPSSGDGNEQFF. In DNA, the CDR3 is TGCAGCGTTGAGCCATCTAGCGGGGACGGCAATGAGCAGTTCTTC. V and J are TRBV29-1 and TRBJ2-1; 9 bases map to TRBD2. Germline trimming cut 3 bases from V and 6 bases from J; bases unmatched to any gene: 9. This CDR3 is built from 15 residues. Germline-derived CDR1 and CDR2 are SQVTM and ANQGSEA.

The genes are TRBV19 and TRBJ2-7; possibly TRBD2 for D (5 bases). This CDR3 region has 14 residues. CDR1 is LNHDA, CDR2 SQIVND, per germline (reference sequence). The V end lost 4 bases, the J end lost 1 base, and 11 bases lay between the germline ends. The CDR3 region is CASSTGLLSYEQYF. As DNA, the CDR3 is TGTGCCAGTAGTACAGGACTTCTTTCCTACGAGCAGTACTTC.

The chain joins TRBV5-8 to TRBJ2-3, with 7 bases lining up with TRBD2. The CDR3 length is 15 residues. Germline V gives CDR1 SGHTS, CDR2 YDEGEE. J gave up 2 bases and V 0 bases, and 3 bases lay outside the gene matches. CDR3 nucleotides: TGTGCCAGCAGCTTGGACGGGAGGAACACAGATACGCAGTATTTT. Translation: CASSLDGRNTDTQYF.

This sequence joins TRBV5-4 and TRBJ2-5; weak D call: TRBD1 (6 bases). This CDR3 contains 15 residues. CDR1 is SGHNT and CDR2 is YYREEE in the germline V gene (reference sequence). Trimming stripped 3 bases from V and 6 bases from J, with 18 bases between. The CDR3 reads CASSSSQGTGKTQYF. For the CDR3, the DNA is TGTGCCAGCAGCTCAAGTCAGGGGACCGGGAAGACCCAGTACTTC.

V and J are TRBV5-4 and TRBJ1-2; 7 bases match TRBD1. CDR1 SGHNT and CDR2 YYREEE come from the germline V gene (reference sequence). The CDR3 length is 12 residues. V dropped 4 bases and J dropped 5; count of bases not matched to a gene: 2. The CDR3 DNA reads TGTGCCAGCAGCGACAGGGAGTATGGCTACACCTTC. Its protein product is CASSDREYGYTF.

The CDR3 nucleotides are TGTGCCAGCATTCCGGGACAGGGGGCCGGTGCAACTAATGAAAAACTGTTTTTT. Translation gives CASIPGQGAGATNEKLFF. This chain links TRBV2 with TRBJ1-4; 12 bases align to TRBD1. In germline, CDR1 is SNHLY, CDR2 FYNNEI. The CDR3 length is 18 residues. V dropped 7 bases and J dropped 0; count of bases not matched to a gene: 9.

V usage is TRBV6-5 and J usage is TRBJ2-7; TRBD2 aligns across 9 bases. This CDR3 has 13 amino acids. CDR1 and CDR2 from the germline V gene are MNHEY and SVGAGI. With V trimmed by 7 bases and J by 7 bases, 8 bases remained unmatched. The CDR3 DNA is TGTGCCAGCATTCCAGCGGGAGGTCAGGAGCAGTACTTC. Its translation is CASIPAGGQEQYF.

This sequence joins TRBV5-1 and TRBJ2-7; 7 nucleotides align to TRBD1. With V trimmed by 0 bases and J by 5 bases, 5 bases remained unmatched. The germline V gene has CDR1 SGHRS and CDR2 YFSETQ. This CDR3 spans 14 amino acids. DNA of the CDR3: TGCGCCAGCAGCTTGGGACAGGGTGGGAACGAGCAGTACTTC. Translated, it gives CASSLGQGGNEQYF.

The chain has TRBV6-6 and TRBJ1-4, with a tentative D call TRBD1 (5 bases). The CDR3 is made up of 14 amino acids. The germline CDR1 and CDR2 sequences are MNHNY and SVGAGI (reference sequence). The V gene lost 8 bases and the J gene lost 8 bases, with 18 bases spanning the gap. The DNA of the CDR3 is TGTGCCAGCGGAGGGGCGGGAGTAGGGGAAAAACTGTTTTTT. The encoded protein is CASGGAGVGEKLFF.

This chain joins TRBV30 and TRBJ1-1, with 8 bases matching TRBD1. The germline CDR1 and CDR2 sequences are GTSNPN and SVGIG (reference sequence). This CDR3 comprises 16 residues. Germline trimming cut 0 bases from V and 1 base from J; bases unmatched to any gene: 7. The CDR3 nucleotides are TGTGCCTGGAGTGTAAGGGCGACAGGGGAGAACACTGAAGCTTTCTTT. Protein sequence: CAWSVRATGENTEAFF.

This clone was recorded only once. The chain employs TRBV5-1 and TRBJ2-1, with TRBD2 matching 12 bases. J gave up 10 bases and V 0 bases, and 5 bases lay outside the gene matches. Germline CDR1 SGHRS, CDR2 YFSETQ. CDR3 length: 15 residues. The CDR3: CASSLGLAGGSEQFF. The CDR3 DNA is TGCGCCAGCAGCTTGGGCCTAGCGGGGGGGTCCGAGCAGTTCTTC.

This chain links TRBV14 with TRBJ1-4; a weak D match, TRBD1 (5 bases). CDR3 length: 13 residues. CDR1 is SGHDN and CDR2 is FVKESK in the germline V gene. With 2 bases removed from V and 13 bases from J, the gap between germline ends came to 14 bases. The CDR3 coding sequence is TGTGCCAGCAGCCAACTAGGGGAGGATACACTGTTTTTT. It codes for CASSQLGEDTLFF.

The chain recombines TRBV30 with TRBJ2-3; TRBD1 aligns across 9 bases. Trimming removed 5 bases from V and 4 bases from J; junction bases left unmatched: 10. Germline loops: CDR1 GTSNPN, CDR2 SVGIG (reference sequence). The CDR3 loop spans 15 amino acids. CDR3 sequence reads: CAWSDRTGVPDTQYF. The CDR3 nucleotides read TGTGCCTGGTCGGACCGGACAGGGGTGCCAGATACGCAGTATTTT.

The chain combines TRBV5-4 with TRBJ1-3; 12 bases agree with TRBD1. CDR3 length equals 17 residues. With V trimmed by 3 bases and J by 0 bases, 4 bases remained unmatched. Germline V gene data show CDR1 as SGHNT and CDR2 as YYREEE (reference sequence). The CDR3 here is CASSSGQGARSGNTIYF. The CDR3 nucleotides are TGTGCCAGCAGCTCGGGACAGGGGGCCCGCTCTGGAAACACCATATATTTT.

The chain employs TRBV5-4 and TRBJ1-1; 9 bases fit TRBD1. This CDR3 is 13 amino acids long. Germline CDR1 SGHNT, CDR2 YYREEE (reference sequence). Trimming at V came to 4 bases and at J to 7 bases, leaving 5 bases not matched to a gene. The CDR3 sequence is CASSPTGGIEAFF. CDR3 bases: TGTGCCAGCAGCCCCACAGGGGGCATTGAAGCTTTCTTT.

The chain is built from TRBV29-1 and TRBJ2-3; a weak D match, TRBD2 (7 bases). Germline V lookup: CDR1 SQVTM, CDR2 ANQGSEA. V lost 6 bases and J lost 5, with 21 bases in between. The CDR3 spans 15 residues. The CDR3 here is CSVPRGAGTRDTQYF. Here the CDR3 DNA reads TGCAGCGTCCCTAGGGGAGCGGGGACAAGAGATACGCAGTATTTT.

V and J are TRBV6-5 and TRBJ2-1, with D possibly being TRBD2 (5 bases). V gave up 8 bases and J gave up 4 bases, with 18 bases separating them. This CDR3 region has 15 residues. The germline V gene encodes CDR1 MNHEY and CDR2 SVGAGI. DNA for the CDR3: TGTGCCAGCTACCCCCGCCCAGCGGAGTACAATGAGCAGTTCTTC. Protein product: CASYPRPAEYNEQFF.

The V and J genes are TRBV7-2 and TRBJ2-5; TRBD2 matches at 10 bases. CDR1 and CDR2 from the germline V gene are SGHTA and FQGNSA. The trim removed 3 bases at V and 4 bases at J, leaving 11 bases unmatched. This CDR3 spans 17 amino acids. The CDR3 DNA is TGTGCCAGCAGCTTGGGGCTAGCGGGAGTGTACCCAGAGACCCAGTACTTC. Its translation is CASSLGLAGVYPETQYF.

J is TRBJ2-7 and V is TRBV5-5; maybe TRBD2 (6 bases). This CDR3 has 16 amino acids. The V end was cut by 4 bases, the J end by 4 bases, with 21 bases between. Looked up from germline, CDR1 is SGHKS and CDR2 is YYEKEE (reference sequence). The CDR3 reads CASSPNVLEGQYEQYF. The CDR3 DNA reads TGTGCCAGCAGCCCGAACGTACTGGAGGGCCAGTACGAGCAGTACTTC.

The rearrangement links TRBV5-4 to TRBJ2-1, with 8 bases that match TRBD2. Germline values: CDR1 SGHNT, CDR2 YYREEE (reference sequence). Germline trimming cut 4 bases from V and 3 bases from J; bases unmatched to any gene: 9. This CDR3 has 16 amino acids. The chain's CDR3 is CASSREAGGVYNEQFF. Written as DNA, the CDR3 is TGTGCCAGCAGCCGGGAGGCGGGAGGAGTCTACAATGAGCAGTTCTTC.

CDR3 bases: TGTGCCAGCAATGTCTACAGGGGCTCGGGACAGCCCCAGCATTTT. This encodes CASNVYRGSGQPQHF. The J gene is TRBJ1-5, the V gene TRBV6-4; 7 bases are shared with TRBD1. The length of the CDR3 is 15 residues. In germline, CDR1 is MRHNA, CDR2 SNTAGT. V lost 7 bases to trimming and J lost 7 bases; unmatched junction nucleotides: 13.

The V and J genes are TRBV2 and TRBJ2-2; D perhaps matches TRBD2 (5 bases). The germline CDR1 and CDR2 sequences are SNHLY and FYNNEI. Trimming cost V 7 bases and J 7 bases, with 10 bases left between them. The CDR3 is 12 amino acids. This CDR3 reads CASMRVIGELFF. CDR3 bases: TGTGCCAGCATGAGGGTAATCGGGGAGCTGTTTTTT.

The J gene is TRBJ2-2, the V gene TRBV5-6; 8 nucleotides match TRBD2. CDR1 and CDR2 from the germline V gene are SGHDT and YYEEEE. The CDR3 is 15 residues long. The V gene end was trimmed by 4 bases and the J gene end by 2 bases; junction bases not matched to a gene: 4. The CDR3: CASSRTSRNTGELFF. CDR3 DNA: TGTGCCAGCAGCAGGACTAGCCGAAACACCGGGGAGCTGTTTTTT. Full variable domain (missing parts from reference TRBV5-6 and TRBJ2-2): DAGVTQSPTHLIKTRGQQVTLRCSPKSGHDTVSWYQQALGQGPQFIFQYYEEEERQRGNFPDRFSGHQFPNYSSELNVNALLLGDSALYLCASSRTSRNTGELFFGEGSRLTVL.

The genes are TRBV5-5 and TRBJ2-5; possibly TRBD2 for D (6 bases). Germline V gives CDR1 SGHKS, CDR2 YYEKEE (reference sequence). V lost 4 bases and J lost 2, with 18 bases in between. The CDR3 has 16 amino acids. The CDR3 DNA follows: TGTGCCAGCAGCCCCGGGGGAGCGGACCAACAAGAGACCCAGTACTTC. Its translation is CASSPGGADQQETQYF.

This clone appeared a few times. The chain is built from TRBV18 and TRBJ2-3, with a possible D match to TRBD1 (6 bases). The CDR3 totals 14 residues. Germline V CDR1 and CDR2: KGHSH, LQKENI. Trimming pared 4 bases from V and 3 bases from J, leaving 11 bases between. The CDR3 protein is CASSRSGATDTQYF. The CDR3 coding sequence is TGTGCCAGCTCACGGTCAGGGGCAACAGATACGCAGTATTTT. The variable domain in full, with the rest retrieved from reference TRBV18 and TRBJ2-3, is NAGVMQNPRHLVRRRGQEARLRCSPMKGHSHVYWYRQLPEEGLKFMVYLQKENIIDESGMPKERFSAEFPKEGPSILRIQQVVRGDSAAYFCASSRSGATDTQYFGPGTRLTVL.

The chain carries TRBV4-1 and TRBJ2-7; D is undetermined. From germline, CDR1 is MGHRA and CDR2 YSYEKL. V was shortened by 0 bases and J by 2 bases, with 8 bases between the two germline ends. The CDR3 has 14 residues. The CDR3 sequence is CASSQDSTTYEQYF. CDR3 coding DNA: TGCGCCAGCAGCCAAGATTCTACCACCTACGAGCAGTACTTC.

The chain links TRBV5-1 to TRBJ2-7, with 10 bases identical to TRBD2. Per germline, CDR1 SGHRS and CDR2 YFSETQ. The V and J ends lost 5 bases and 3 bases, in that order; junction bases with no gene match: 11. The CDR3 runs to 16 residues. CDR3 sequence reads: CASSVTGTSVNYEQYF. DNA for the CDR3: TGCGCCAGCAGTGTTACCGGGACTAGCGTGAACTACGAGCAGTACTTC.

CDR3 sequence reads: CAWMEAADSPLHF. DNA of the CDR3: TGTGCCTGGATGGAGGCGGCTGATTCACCCCTCCACTTT. The genes are TRBV30 and TRBJ1-6; D is unclear. The ends were cut back, 4 bases at V and 8 bases at J, with 12 bases in the middle. This CDR3 has 13 residues. Germline CDR1 reads GTSNPN; CDR2 reads SVGIG (reference sequence).

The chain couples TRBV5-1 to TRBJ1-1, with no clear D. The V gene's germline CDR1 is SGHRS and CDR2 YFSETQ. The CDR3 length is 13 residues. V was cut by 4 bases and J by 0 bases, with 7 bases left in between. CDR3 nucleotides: TGCGCCAGCAGCCTAGAGCTGAACACTGAAGCTTTCTTT. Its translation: CASSLELNTEAFF.